This T cell receptor (beta chain) is drawn from a study of PD-L1 blockade in urothelial cancer. Study at large: From about 2014, patients received atezolizumab, given as 1,200 mg intravenously every 3 weeks. Blood yielded a median of around 140,000 T cells per sample. Patients' prior chemotherapy regimens numbered 0 to 3.

TCRdb's copy holds only in-frame clones and misses some; the assay was immunoSEQ multiplex PCR. The table has around 29,000 clones, roughly 80% seen once. The time point is: peripheral blood 6 weeks after treatment start. CDR3 length: 16 residues. J gave up 8 bases and V 6 bases, and 13 bases lay outside the gene matches. CDR1 and CDR2 from the germline V gene are LNHDA and SQIVND (reference sequence). Sequences were derived from PBMCs, sampled around atezolizumab (anti-PD-L1) treatment. The genes are TRBV19 and TRBJ2-3; 11 bases are shared with TRBD2. This TCR derives from an older man with urothelial cancer. Written as DNA, the CDR3 is TGTGCCAGTAGCACAGGGACTAGCGGTAAGGCTAGTACGCAGTATTTT. Residues: CASSTGTSGKASTQYF. Complete variable domain (other parts from reference TRBV19 and TRBJ2-3): DGGITQSPKYLFRKEGQNVTLSCEQNLNHDAMYWYRQDPGQGLRLIYYSQIVNDFQKGDIAEGYSVSREKKESFPLTVTSAQKNPTAFYLCASSTGTSGKASTQYFGPGTRLTVL.